A selection of T cell receptor beta chains follows, all from one sample in a study of control samples from healthy donors and cancer patients. The assay was immunoSEQ multiplex PCR, and TCRdb's table has in-frame clones only and misses some. The sample records around 130,000 clones, 85% to 90% being singletons. Specimen: blood. Receptors originate from a man aged 25 to 45 in good health. CDR3s include the opening cysteine and the closing phenylalanine or tryptophan. Fields, in order: J gene, V gene, clone size, D gene, CDR3 DNA, CDR3 protein. A D gene is named only where the DNA matches it firmly. The size of a clone is reported for some rows only, either as once, few or many, or as a class for expanded clones.

>TRBJ2-1|TRBV7-6|NA|TRBD2
TGTGCCAGCAGCTTAGGCGGGGGTGACAATGAGCAGTTCTTC
CASSLGGGDNEQFF
>TRBJ1-3|TRBV6-5|NA|NA
TGTGCCAGCAGTTACACGGCTGACTCTGGAAACACCATATATTTT
CASSYTADSGNTIYF
>TRBJ1-1|TRBV14|NA|NA
TGTGCCAGCAGGAGGACAGTAAACACTGAAGCTTTCTTT
CASRRTVNTEAFF
>TRBJ2-7|TRBV18|NA|TRBD1
TGTGCCAGCTCAGGACAGGGGAAGGCCCCCCGCTACGAGCAGTACTTC
CASSGQGKAPRYEQYF
>TRBJ1-6|TRBV30|NA|NA
TGTGCCTGGAGTGTTGGGGGGAACTCCTATAATTCACCCCTCCACTTT
CAWSVGGNSYNSPLHF
>TRBJ2-1|TRBV24-1|NA|NA
TGTGCCACCAGGAAGGACGGTGGGAATGAGCAGTTCTTC
CATRKDGGNEQFF
>TRBJ2-2|TRBV2|NA|NA
TGTGCCAGCAGGGAGGGACCCAACACCGGGGAGCTGTTTTTT
CASREGPNTGELFF
>TRBJ2-1|TRBV5-1|NA|NA
TGCGCCAGCAGCTTGGAGGTAGCGGCCTACAATGAGCAGTTCTTC
CASSLEVAAYNEQFF
>TRBJ2-7|TRBV4-1|NA|NA
TGCGCCAGCAGCCAAGTAACCGACGCTGCATACGAGCAGTACTTC
CASSQVTDAAYEQYF
>TRBJ2-1|TRBV4-1|NA|NA
TGCGCCAGCAGCCAAGGAACCCTGAGGAGGCCAGCGGTGAACAATGAGCAGTTCTTC
CASSQGTLRRPAVNNEQFF
>TRBJ1-3|TRBV10-3|NA|TRBD1
TGTGCCATCAATCCGGGACAGGGCGTCTCTGGAAACACCATATATTTT
CAINPGQGVSGNTIYF
>TRBJ1-1|TRBV30|few|NA
TGTGCCTGGAGTCGGAAGATGAACACTGAAGCTTTCTTT
CAWSRKMNTEAFF
>TRBJ2-1|TRBV6-4|once|NA
TGTGCCAGCAGCCTAGTCCCATACAATGAGCAGTTCTTC
CASSLVPYNEQFF
>TRBJ2-1|TRBV3-1/TRBV3-2|NA|NA
TGTGCCAGCAGCCAACTCCGGGAGAAAGGGAATGAGCAGTTCTTC
CASSQLREKGNEQFF